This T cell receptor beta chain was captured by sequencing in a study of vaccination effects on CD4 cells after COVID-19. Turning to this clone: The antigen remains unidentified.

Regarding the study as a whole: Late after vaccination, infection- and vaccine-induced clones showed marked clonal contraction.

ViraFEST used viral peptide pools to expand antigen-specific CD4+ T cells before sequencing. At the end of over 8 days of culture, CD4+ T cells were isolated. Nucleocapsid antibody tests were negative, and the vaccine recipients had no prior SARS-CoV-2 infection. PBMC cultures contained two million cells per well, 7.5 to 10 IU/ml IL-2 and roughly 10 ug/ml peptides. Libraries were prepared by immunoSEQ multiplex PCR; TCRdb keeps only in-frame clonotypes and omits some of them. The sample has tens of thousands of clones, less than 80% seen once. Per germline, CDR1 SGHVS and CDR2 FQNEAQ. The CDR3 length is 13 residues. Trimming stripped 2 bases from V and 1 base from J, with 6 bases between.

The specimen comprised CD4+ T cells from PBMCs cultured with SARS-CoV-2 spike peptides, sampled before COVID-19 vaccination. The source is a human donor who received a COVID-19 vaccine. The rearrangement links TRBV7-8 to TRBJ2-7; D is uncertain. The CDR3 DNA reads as TGTGCCAGCAGCTTACAGGTGTCCTACGAGCAGTACTTC. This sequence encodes CASSLQVSYEQYF.